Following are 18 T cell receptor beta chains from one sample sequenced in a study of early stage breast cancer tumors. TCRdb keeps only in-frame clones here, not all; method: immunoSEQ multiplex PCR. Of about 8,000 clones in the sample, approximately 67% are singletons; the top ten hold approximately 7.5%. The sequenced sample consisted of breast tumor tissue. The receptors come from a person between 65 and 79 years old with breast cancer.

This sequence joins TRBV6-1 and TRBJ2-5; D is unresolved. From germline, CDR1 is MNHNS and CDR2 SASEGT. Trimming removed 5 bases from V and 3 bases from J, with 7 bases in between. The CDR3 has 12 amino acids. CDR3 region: CASSPLKETQYF. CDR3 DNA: TGTGCCAGCAGTCCACTAAAAGAGACCCAGTACTTC.

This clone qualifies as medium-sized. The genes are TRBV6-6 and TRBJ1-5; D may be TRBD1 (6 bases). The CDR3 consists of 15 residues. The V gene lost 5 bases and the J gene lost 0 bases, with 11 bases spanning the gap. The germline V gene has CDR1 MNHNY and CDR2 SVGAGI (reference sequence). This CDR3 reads CASSPGTISNQPQHF. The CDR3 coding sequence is TGTGCCAGCAGTCCCGGGACAATTAGCAATCAGCCCCAGCATTTT.

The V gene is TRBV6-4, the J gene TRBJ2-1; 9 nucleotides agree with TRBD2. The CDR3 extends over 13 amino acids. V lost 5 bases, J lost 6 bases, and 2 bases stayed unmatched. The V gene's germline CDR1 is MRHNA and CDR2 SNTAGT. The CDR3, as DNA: TGTGCCAGCAGTTTGCGGGGGGGCAATGAGCAGTTCTTC. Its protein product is CASSLRGGNEQFF.

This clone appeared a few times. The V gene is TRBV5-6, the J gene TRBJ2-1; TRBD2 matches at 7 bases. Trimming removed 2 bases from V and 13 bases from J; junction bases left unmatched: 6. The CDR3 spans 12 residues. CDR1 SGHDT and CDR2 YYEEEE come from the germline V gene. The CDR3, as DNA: TGTGCCAGCAGCTTTGAGAGCGGGGATCAGTTCTTC. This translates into CASSFESGDQFF.

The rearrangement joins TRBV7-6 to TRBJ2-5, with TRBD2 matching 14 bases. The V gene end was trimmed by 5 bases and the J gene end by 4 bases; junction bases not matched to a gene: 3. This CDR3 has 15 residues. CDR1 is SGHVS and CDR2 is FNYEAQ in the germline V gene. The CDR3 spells CASSPTSGGAETQYF. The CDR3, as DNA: TGTGCCAGCAGCCCGACTAGCGGGGGGGCAGAGACCCAGTACTTC.

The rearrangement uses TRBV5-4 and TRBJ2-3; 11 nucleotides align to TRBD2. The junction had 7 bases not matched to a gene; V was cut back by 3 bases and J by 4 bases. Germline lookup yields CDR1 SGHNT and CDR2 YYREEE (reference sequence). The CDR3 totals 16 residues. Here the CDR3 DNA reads TGTGCCAGCAGCTCGGGACTAGCGGCTGAACCAGATACGCAGTATTTT. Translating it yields CASSSGLAAEPDTQYF.

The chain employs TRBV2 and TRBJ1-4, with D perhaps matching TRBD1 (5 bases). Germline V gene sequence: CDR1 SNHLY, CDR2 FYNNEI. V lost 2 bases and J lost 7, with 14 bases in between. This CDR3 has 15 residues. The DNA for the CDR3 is TGTGCCAGCAGTGAATGGTTTAGGGGAGGTGAAAAACTGTTTTTT. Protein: CASSEWFRGGEKLFF.

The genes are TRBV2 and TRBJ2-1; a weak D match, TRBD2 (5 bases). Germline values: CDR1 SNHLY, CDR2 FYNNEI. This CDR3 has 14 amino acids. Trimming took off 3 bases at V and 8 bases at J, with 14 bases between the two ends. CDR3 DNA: TGTGCCAGCAGTGATGGCGGGTCTGCGGATGAGCAGTTCTTC. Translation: CASSDGGSADEQFF.

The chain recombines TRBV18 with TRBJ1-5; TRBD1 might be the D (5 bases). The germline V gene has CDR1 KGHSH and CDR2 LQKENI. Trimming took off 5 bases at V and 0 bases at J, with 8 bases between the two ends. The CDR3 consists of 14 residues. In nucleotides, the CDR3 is TGTGCCAGCTCAAGACAGAATAGCAATCAGCCCCAGCATTTT. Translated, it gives CASSRQNSNQPQHF.

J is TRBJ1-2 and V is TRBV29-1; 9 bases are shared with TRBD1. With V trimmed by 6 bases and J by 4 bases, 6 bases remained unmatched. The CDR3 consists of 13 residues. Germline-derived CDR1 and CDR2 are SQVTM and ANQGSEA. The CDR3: CSVPTGGGYGYTF. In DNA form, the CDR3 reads TGCAGCGTCCCTACAGGGGGCGGCTATGGCTACACCTTC.

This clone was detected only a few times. The CDR3 here is CASSYVAANSPLHF. DNA of the CDR3: TGTGCCAGCAGTTATGTGGCTGCCAATTCACCCCTCCACTTT. V usage is TRBV6-5 and J usage is TRBJ1-6; D gene uncertain. V was shortened by 3 bases and J by 7 bases, with 10 bases between the two germline ends. Germline V lookup: CDR1 MNHEY, CDR2 SVGAGI. The CDR3 sequence is 14 residues long.

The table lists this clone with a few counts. The CDR3 sequence is CASSYSLAGAYNEQFF. The CDR3 coding sequence is TGTGCCAGCAGTTACTCTCTAGCGGGGGCATACAATGAGCAGTTCTTC. J is TRBJ2-1 and V is TRBV6-5, with 10 positions matching TRBD2. Germline V lookup: CDR1 MNHEY, CDR2 SVGAGI. V trimming: 0 bases; J trimming: 4 bases; junction bases outside the gene matches: 3. The length of the CDR3 is 16 residues.

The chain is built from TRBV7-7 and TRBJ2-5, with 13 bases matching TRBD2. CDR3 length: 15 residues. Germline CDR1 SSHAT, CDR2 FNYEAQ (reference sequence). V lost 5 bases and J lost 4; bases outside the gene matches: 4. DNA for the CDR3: TGTGCCAGCAGCGCCGGGACTAGCGGGGCAGAGACCCAGTACTTC. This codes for CASSAGTSGAETQYF.

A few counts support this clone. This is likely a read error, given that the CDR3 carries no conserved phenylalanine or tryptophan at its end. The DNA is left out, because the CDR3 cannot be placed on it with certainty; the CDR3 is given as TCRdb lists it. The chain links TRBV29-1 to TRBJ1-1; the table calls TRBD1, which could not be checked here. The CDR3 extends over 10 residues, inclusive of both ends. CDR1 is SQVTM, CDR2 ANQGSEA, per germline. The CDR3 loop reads CSVGEMGQGL.

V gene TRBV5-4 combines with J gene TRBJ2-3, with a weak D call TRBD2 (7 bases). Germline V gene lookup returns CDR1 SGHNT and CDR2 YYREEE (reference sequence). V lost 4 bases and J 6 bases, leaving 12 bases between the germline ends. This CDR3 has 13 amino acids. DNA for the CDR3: TGTGCCAGCAGCCAAGGGGGGGAGGATACGCAGTATTTT. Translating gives CASSQGGEDTQYF.

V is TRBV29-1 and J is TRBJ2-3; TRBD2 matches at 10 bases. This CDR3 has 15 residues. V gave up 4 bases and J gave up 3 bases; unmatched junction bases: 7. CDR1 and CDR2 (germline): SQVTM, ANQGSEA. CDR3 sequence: CSVGSGGARTDTQYF. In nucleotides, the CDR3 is TGCAGCGTTGGAAGCGGGGGGGCTAGAACAGATACGCAGTATTTT.

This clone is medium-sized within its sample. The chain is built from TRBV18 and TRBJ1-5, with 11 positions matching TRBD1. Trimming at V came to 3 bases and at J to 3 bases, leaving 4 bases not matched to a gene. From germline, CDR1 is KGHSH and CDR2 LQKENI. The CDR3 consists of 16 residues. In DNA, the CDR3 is TGTGCCAGCTCACCTCCGGACAGGGGGCTCAATCAGCCCCAGCATTTT. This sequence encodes CASSPPDRGLNQPQHF.

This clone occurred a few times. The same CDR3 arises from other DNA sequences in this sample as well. The CDR3 DNA reads TGTGCCAGCAGCGTAGGAAACGGGGGGGGACAAGAGACCCAGTACTTC. It yields the protein CASSVGNGGGQETQYF. This chain links TRBV9 with TRBJ2-5; TRBD2 agrees at 8 bases. Germline CDR1 reads SGDLS; CDR2 reads YYNGEE. The CDR3 loop spans 16 amino acids. Trimming at V came to 0 bases and at J to 2 bases, leaving 6 bases not matched to a gene.